The 12 T cell receptor beta chains listed next were all sequenced from one sample in a study of blood T cell repertoires in COVID-19. Measured with immunoSEQ multiplex PCR; TCRdb has only the in-frame clones, and not every one. The sample holds about 150,000 clones, around four fifths seen once. Source material: peripheral blood. These receptors were taken from a woman aged 35 to 49 with active or convalescent COVID-19.

The J gene is TRBJ1-2, the V gene TRBV2; D may be TRBD1 (6 bases). CDR3 length equals 12 residues. CDR1 and CDR2 from the germline V gene are SNHLY and FYNNEI. Deletions cut 7 bases from V and 6 bases from J, with 12 bases between. CDR3 sequence reads: CASKRGGNGYTF. CDR3 DNA: TGTGCCAGCAAGAGGGGGGGCAATGGCTACACCTTC. Full variable domain (missing parts from reference TRBV2 and TRBJ1-2): EPEVTQTPSHQVTQMGQEVILRCVPISNHLYFYWYRQILGQKVEFLVSFYNNEISEKSEIFDDQFSVERPDGSNFTLKIRSTKLEDSAMYFCASKRGGNGYTFGSGTRLTVV.

This clone was detected a few times. V gene TRBV27 combines with J gene TRBJ1-6; 11 positions match TRBD1. The CDR3 is made up of 19 amino acids. Germline V gives CDR1 MNHEY, CDR2 SMNVEV (reference sequence). The V and J ends lost 6 bases and 4 bases, in that order; junction bases with no gene match: 14. CDR3 loop: CASRRAGTGGWVYNSPLHF. The CDR3 nucleotides are TGTGCCAGCAGACGAGCCGGGACAGGGGGATGGGTGTATAATTCACCCCTCCACTTT.

The table lists this clone with a few counts. The rearrangement joins TRBV5-1 to TRBJ1-2; possibly TRBD1 for D (6 bases). Trimming took 1 base from V and 7 from J, leaving 14 bases between them. In germline, CDR1 is SGHRS, CDR2 YFSETQ. CDR3 length: 14 residues. For the CDR3, the DNA is TGCGCCAGCAGCTTGACTCCAGGGGACCGTGGCTACACCTTC. Translation gives CASSLTPGDRGYTF.

CDR3 DNA sequence: TGTGCCAGCAGCCAAGGTTTAATGAGCGGGGGGGGTTACGAGCAGTACTTC. Translation gives CASSQGLMSGGGYEQYF. The chain couples TRBV3-1 (or the pseudogene TRBV3-2) to TRBJ2-7; 10 bases are shared with TRBD2. Germline V gene sequence: CDR1 LGHDT, CDR2 YNNKEL (reference sequence). The CDR3 is made up of 17 amino acids. J lost 4 bases, V lost 1 base, and 10 bases had no gene match.

The chain recombines TRBV19 with TRBJ1-5, with TRBD1 matching 7 bases. This CDR3 comprises 15 residues. Germline V CDR1 and CDR2: LNHDA, SQIVND (reference sequence). V shed 6 bases and J 2 bases; nucleotides not matched to a gene: 7. This chain's CDR3 is CASSTQGTGNQPQHF. CDR3 DNA sequence: TGTGCCAGTAGCACACAGGGGACGGGCAATCAGCCCCAGCATTTT.

The chain recombines TRBV5-4 with TRBJ1-2; a possible D gene is TRBD1 (5 bases). The CDR3 is 15 residues long. Germline-derived CDR1 and CDR2 are SGHNT and YYREEE (reference sequence). The V end lost 4 bases, the J end lost 6 bases, and 19 bases lay between the germline ends. The CDR3 DNA reads as TGTGCCAGCAGCCCCGGGGGGGGAGGCCTCCATGGCTACACCTTC. Protein sequence: CASSPGGGGLHGYTF.

This rearrangement joins TRBV5-6 to TRBJ2-5, with 9 bases matching TRBD2. The CDR3 runs 16 residues. The V gene end was trimmed by 3 bases and the J gene end by 5 bases; junction bases not matched to a gene: 11. Germline-derived CDR1 and CDR2 are SGHDT and YYEEEE. CDR3 in DNA: TGTGCCAGCAGCTACGGACTAGCGACCTTCGGGGAGACCCAGTACTTC. This encodes CASSYGLATFGETQYF.

This rearrangement joins TRBV11-2 to TRBJ2-1, with 9 bases aligning to TRBD2. CDR1 and CDR2 from the germline V gene are SGHAT and FQNNGV. CDR3 size: 19 residues. V was pared by 1 base and J by 1 base, with 11 bases of the junction left unmatched. The CDR3: CASSLGGGASGVSYNEQFF. CDR3 nucleotides: TGTGCCAGCAGCTTAGGCGGGGGGGCTAGCGGGGTTTCCTACAATGAGCAGTTCTTC.

V is TRBV9 and J is TRBJ2-7; 9 positions agree with TRBD1. The germline V gene has CDR1 SGDLS and CDR2 YYNGEE. Trimming took 4 bases from V and 6 from J; bases not matched to a gene: 8. The CDR3 loop spans 14 amino acids. The CDR3 DNA is TGTGCCAGCAGCTCAAGGACAGGGGCCGGCGAGCAGTACTTC. Translating it yields CASSSRTGAGEQYF.

The rearrangement joins TRBV4-1 to TRBJ1-2, with 9 bases lining up with TRBD1. The junction had 3 bases not matched to a gene; V was cut back by 2 bases and J by 8 bases. The germline V gene has CDR1 MGHRA and CDR2 YSYEKL. The length of the CDR3 is 13 residues. In DNA, the CDR3 is TGCGCCAGCAGCCAAACAGGGGGCTGGGGCTACACCTTC. Protein product: CASSQTGGWGYTF.

V and J are TRBV5-1 and TRBJ2-7, with D unclear. Germline CDR1 and CDR2: SGHRS and YFSETQ. The CDR3 consists of 13 residues. V dropped 5 bases and J dropped 5 bases, with 14 bases sitting between them. The CDR3 protein is CASSPPRSHEQYF. The CDR3 bases are TGCGCCAGCAGTCCCCCGCGGTCTCACGAGCAGTACTTC. Drawing the rest from reference TRBV5-1 and TRBJ2-7, the complete variable domain is KAGVTQTPRYLIKTRGQQVTLSCSPISGHRSVSWYQQTPGQGLQFLFEYFSETQRNKGNFPGRFSGRQFSNSRSEMNVSTLELGDSALYLCASSPPRSHEQYFGPGTRLTVT.

This chain uses TRBV12-3 or TRBV12-4 with TRBJ2-7; D gene ambiguous. Trimming took 7 bases from V and 3 from J, leaving 10 bases between them. This CDR3 spans 12 amino acids. In DNA form, the CDR3 reads TGTGCCAGCACGATAGATCGCTACGAGCAGTACTTC. It is translated as CASTIDRYEQYF.